This entry lists 5 T cell receptor beta chains sequenced from one sample in a study of CD8 T cells in ankylosing spondylitis. Study-wide results and limits: Seven or eight highly homologous variants formed a TCR beta motif that appeared characteristic of ankylosing spondylitis blood.

TCRdb reprocessed the 5' RACE reads via MiXCR and lists one record per CDR3 protein. The sample lists some 800,000 distinct CDR3 sequences, 10% to 15% seen once, with more than 0.5% in the top ten. For these TCRs, the target antigens are not known. Sequenced input: blood, either unsorted or a sorted T cell fraction (not recorded which). These receptors were obtained from a male donor with ankylosing spondylitis.

The chain links TRBV6-1 to TRBJ2-7; a possible D gene is TRBD2 (6 bases). Trimming shortened V by 6 bases and J by 3 bases, and 18 bases separated the two germline ends. The CDR3 is made up of 15 amino acids. Germline V gene sequence: CDR1 MNHNS, CDR2 SASEGT. CDR3 loop: CASRSQRALNYEQYF. The CDR3 DNA is TGTGCCAGCAGGTCACAGCGGGCGTTGAACTACGAGCAGTACTTC.

This clonotype was observed many times. The chain links TRBV5-6 to TRBJ2-3; 8 positions agree with TRBD2. CDR1 is SGHDT, CDR2 YYEEEE, per germline. The CDR3 is 15 amino acids. V shed 0 bases and J 6 bases; nucleotides not matched to a gene: 6. The CDR3 DNA reads as TGTGCCAGCAGCTTGGGAGCGGGAGCTGGTGATACGCAGTATTTT. Protein: CASSLGAGAGDTQYF.

The chain couples TRBV7-3 to TRBJ2-2; 9 nucleotides line up with TRBD1. J lost 2 bases, V lost 2 bases, and 6 bases had no gene match. The CDR3 runs 17 residues. The germline V gene has CDR1 SGHTA and CDR2 FQGTGA. CDR3 in amino acids: CASSLSRDRVNTGELFF. In nucleotides, the CDR3 is TGTGCCAGCAGCTTATCTCGGGACAGGGTAAACACCGGGGAGCTGTTTTTT.

This clonotype was counted a few times. The J gene is TRBJ2-5, the V gene TRBV7-9; 8 bases are a match to TRBD1. Trimming took 1 base from V and 1 from J; bases not matched to a gene: 2. The CDR3 has 15 amino acids. Germline CDR1 SEHNR, CDR2 FQNEAQ (reference sequence). The CDR3 nucleotides are TGTGCCAGCAGCTTAGGGACAGGGACCCAAGAGACCCAGTACTTC. Its protein is CASSLGTGTQETQYF.

This clonotype was seen repeatedly, ten times or more. This rearrangement joins TRBV20-1 to TRBJ2-3; TRBD1 matches 9 bases. The CDR3 extends over 15 amino acids. Trimming cost V 0 bases and J 3 bases; bases outside gene matches: 4. Germline V gives CDR1 DFQATT, CDR2 SNEGSKA (reference sequence). CDR3 bases: TGCAGTGCTAGAGATTCCGGACAGGGGACAGATACGCAGTATTTT. As protein: CSARDSGQGTDTQYF.